The TCR beta chain under discussion was sequenced for a study of tumor-infiltrating lymphocytes in primary liver carcinoma. Notes on the study in general: Tumors and blood were compared for top-250-clone fraction, and tumors had the significantly higher value (p = 0.039). CD4+ and CD8+ repertoires could not be compared in these unsorted bulk samples.

A primer matching the constant region was used to make TCR beta cDNA from 500 ng of total RNA. Construction of TCR beta libraries relied on three successive nested multiplex PCR rounds employing slightly modified ARM-PCR. A C-beta reverse primer and TRBV1-TRBV30 forward primers served in each of the first two PCR rounds, at about 10 cycles apiece. TCRdb reprocessed the multiplex PCR reads with MiXCR, giving one entry per CDR3 protein. The sample records some 320,000 distinct CDR3 sequences, about 62% being singletons. Unsorted whole blood yielded blood RNA, and germline DNA was extracted as well. Patients had chronic HBV infection and were treatment-naive. This clonotype was counted only a few times. What it binds is not known. Germline V gene sequence: CDR1 SGHNT, CDR2 YYREEE (reference sequence). This CDR3 spans 15 amino acids. V was trimmed by 2 bases and J by 2 bases, leaving 8 bases between them.

The V gene is TRBV5-4, the J gene TRBJ2-6; D unresolved. The specimen was peripheral blood. This TCR derives from a middle-aged man with primary liver carcinoma and hepatitis B virus infection. CDR3 bases: TGTGCCAGCAGCTTTGGGCAGACTGGGGCCAACGTCCTGACTTTC. Protein: CASSFGQTGANVLTF.